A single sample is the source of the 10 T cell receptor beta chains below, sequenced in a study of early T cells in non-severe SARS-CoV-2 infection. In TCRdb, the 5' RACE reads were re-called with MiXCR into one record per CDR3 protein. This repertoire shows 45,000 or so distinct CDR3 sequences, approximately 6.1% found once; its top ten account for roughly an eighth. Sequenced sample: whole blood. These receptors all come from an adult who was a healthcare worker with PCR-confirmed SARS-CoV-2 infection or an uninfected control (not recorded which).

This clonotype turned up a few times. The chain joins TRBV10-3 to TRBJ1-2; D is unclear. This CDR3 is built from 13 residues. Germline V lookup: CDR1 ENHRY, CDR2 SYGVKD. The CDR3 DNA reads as TGTGCAATAGCCGAGGACTCTAACTATGGCTACACCTTC. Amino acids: CAIAEDSNYGYTF.

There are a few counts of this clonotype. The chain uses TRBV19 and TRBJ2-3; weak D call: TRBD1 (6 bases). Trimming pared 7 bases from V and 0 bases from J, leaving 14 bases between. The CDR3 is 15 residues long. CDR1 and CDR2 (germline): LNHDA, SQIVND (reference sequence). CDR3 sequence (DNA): TGTGCCAGTATGTGGACAGCTTCTAGCACAGATACGCAGTATTTT. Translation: CASMWTASSTDTQYF.

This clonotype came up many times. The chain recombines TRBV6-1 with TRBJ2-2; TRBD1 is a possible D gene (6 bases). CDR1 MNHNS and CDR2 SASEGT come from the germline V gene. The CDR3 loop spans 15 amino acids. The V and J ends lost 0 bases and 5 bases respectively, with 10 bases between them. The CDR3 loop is CASSEAGRGTGELFF. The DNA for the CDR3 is TGTGCCAGCAGTGAAGCTGGCAGGGGAACCGGGGAGCTGTTTTTT.

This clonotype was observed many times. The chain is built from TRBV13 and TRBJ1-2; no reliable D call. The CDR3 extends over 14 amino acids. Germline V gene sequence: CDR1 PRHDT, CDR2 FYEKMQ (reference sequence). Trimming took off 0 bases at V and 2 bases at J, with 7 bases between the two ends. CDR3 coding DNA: TGTGCCAGCAGCTTAGGCCGAAGAAACTATGGCTACACCTTC. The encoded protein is CASSLGRRNYGYTF.

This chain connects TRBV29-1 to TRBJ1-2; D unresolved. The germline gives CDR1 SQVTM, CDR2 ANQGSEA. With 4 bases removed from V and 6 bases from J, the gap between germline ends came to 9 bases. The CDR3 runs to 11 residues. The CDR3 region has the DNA TGCAGCGTTGGGGCAGGCCATGGCTACACCTTC. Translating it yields CSVGAGHGYTF.

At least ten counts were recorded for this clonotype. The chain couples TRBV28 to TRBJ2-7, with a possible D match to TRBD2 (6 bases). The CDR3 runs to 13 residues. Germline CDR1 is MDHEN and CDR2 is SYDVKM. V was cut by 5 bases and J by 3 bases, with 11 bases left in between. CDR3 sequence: CASSPSGVYEQYF. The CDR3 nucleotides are TGTGCCAGCAGTCCCTCGGGGGTCTACGAGCAGTACTTC.

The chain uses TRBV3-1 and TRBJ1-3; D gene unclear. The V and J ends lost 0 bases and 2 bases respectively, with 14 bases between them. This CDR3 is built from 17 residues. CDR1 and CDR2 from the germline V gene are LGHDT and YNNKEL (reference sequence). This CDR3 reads CASSQDFYTGPGNTIYF. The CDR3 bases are TGTGCCAGCAGCCAAGACTTTTACACGGGTCCTGGAAACACCATATATTTT.

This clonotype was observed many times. The chain's CDR3 is CASSSTPTPDTQYF. The DNA for the CDR3 is TGCGCCAGCAGCTCGACCCCAACGCCAGATACGCAGTATTTT. The chain recombines TRBV5-1 with TRBJ2-3; D gene unclear. Germline CDR1 SGHRS, CDR2 YFSETQ. V shed 3 bases and J shed 4 bases, with 12 bases lying between them. The CDR3 is made up of 14 amino acids.

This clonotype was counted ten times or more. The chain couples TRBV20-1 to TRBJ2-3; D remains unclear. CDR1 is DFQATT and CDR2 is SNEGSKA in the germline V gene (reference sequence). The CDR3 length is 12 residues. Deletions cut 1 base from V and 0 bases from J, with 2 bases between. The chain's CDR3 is CSARGSTDTQYF. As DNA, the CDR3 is TGCAGTGCTAGAGGTAGCACAGATACGCAGTATTTT.

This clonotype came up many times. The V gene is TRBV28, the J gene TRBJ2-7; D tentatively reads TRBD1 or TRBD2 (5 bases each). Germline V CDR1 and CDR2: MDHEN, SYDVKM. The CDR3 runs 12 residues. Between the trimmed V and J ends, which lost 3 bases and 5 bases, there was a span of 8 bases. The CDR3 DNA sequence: TGTGCCAGCAGTTTTTGGGGGAACGAGCAGTACTTC. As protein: CASSFWGNEQYF.